This section outlines one T cell receptor (beta chain) sequence together with its context. Method: immunoSEQ multiplex PCR; TCRdb's copy keeps in-frame clones and lacks some. Of 30,000 to 40,000 clones listed, more than 70% are singletons. This sample is part of a study of T cell changes during pregnancy in multiple sclerosis. The V end was cut by 6 bases, the J end by 4 bases, with 7 bases between. The CDR3 contains 12 residues. Looked up from germline, CDR1 is MDHEN and CDR2 is SYDVKM. The chain carries TRBV28 and TRBJ1-5; D is undetermined. The clonotype was recovered from a female donor in good health, enrolled as a control in a pregnancy study. Sequencing used CD4+ T cells from peripheral blood mononuclear cells, obtained after pregnancy. Written as DNA, the CDR3 is TGTGCCAGCAGCGCGCCTAATCAGCCCCAGCATTTT. Translated: CASSAPNQPQHF.